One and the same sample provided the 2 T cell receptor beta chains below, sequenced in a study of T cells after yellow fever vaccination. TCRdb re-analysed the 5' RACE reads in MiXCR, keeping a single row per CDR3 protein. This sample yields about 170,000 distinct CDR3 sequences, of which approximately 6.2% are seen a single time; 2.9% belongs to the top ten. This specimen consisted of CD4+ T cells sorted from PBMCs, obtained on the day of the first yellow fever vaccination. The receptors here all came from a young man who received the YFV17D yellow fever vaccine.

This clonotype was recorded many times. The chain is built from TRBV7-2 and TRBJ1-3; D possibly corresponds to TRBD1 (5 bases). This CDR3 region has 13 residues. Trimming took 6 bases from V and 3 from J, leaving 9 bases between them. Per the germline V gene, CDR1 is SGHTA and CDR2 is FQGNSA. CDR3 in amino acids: CASRTGGGNTIYF. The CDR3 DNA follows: TGTGCCAGCAGGACGGGGGGTGGAAACACCATATATTTT.

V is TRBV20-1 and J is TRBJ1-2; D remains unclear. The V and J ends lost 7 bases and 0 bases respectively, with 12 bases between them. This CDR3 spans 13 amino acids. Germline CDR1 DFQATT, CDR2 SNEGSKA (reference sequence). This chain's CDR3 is CSGPWKANYGYTF. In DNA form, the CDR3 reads TGCAGTGGGCCGTGGAAAGCTAACTATGGCTACACCTTC.